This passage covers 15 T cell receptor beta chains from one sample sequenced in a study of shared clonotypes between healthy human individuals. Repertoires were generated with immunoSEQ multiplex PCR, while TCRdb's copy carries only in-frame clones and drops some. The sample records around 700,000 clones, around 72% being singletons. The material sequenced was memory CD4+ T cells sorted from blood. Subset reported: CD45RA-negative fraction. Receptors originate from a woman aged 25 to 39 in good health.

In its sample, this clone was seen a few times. CDR3 protein: CASNKEGRGTGELFF. The CDR3 bases are TGTGCCAGCAACAAGGAGGGCAGGGGAACCGGGGAGCTGTTTTTT. V gene TRBV13 combines with J gene TRBJ2-2; the D gene could be TRBD1 or TRBD2 (6 bases each). Germline V gene lookup returns CDR1 PRHDT and CDR2 FYEKMQ (reference sequence). The CDR3 is 15 residues long. V was clipped by 7 bases and J by 5 bases, with 17 bases between them. Variable domain in full (rest from reference TRBV13 and TRBJ2-2): AAGVIQSPRHLIKEKRETATLKCYPIPRHDTVYWYQQGPGQDPQFLISFYEKMQSDKGSIPDRFSAQQFSDYHSELNMSSLELGDSALYFCASNKEGRGTGELFFGEGSRLTVL.

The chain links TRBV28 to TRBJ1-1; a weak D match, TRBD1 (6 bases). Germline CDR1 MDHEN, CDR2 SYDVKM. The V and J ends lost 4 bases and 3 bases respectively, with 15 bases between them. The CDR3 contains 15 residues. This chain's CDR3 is CASSWWGRVDTEAFF. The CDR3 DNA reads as TGTGCCAGCAGTTGGTGGGGGCGCGTGGACACTGAAGCTTTCTTT.

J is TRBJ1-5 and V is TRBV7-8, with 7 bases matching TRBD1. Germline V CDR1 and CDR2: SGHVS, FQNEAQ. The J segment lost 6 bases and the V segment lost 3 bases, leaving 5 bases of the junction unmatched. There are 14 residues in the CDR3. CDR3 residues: CASSFAGGGQPQHF. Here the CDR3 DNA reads TGTGCCAGCAGCTTTGCAGGGGGAGGTCAGCCCCAGCATTTT. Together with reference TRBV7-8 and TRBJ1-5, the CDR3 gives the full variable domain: GAGVSQSPRYKVAKRGQDVALRCDPISGHVSLFWYQQALGQGPEFLTYFQNEAQLDKSGLPSDRFFAERPEGSVSTLKIQRTQQEDSAVYLCASSFAGGGQPQHFGDGTRLSIL.

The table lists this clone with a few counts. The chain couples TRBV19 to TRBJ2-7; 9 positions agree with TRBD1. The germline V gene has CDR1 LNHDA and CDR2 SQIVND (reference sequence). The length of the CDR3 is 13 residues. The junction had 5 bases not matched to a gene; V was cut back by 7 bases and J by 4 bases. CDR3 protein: CASKGDRDYEQYF. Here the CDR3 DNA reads TGTGCCAGTAAGGGGGACAGGGATTACGAGCAGTACTTC.

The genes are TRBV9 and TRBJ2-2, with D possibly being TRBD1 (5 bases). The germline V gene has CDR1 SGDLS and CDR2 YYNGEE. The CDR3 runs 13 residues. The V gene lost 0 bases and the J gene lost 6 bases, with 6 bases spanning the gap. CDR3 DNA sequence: TGTGCCAGCAGCGTAGTAGGGGCCGGGGAGCTGTTTTTT. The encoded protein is CASSVVGAGELFF.

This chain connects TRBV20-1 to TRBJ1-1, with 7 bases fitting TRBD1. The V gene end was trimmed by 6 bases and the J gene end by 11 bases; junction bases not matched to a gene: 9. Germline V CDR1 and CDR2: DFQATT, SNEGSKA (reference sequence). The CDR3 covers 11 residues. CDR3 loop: CSAQTGQRAFF. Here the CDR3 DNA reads TGCAGTGCCCAGACAGGGCAAAGGGCTTTCTTT.

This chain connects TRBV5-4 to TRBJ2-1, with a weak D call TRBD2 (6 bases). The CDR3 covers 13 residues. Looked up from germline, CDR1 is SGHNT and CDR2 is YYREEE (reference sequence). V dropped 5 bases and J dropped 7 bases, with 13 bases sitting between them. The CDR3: CASSLTGGNEQFF. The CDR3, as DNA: TGTGCCAGCAGTCTCACCGGAGGGAATGAGCAGTTCTTC.

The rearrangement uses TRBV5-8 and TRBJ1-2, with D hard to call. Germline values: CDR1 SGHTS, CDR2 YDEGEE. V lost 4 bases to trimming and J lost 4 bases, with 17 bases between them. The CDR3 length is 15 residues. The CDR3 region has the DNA TGTGCCAGCAGCCAGGTTGAGGCGCCTACCTATGGCTACACCTTC. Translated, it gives CASSQVEAPTYGYTF.

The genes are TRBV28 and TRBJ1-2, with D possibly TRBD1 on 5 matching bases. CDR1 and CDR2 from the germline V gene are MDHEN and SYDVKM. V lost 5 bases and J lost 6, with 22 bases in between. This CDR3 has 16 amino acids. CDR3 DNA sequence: TGTGCCAGCAGTCCCCTCCTGGGGCAATGGGGGAATGGCTACACCTTC. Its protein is CASSPLLGQWGNGYTF.

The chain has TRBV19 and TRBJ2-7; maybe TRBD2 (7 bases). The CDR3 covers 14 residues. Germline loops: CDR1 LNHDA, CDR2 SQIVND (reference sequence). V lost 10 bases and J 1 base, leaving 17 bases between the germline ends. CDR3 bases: TGTGCCAACCGGGGGGCAGGGGAATCCTACGAGCAGTACTTC. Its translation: CANRGAGESYEQYF.

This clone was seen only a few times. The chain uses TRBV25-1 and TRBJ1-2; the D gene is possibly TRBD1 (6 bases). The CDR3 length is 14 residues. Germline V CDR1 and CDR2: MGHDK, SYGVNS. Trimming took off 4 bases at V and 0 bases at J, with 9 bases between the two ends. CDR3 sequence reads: CASSARQANYGYTF. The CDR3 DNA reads TGTGCCAGCAGTGCCCGACAGGCTAACTATGGCTACACCTTC.

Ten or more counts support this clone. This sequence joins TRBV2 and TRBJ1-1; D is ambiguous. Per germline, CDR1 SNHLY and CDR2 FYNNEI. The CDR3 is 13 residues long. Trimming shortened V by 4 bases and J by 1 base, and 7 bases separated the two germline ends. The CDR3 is CASSVRSNTEAFF. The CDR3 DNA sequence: TGTGCCAGCAGTGTGAGATCGAACACTGAAGCTTTCTTT.

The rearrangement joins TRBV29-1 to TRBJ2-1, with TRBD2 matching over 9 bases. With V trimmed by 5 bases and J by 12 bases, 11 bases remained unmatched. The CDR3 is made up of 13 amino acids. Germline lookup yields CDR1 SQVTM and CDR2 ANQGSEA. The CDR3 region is CSVQAGGLQAQFF. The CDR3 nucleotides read TGCAGCGTTCAAGCGGGAGGTCTTCAGGCGCAGTTCTTC.

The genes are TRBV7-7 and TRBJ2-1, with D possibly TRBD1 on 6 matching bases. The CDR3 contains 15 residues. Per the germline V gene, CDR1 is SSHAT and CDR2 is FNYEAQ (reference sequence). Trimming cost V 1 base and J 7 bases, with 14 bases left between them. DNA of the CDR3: TGTGCCAGCAGCTTAGTACCGGGACACCGAAATGAGCAGTTCTTC. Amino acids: CASSLVPGHRNEQFF.

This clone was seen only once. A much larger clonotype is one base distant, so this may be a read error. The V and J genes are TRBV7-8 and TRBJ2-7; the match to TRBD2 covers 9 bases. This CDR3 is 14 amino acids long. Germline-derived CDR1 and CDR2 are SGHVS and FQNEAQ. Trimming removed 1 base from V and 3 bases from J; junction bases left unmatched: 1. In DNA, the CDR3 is TGTGCCAGCAGCTTAGGGACTAGCGACTACGAGCAGTACTTC. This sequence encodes CASSLGTSDYEQYF.